The 16 T cell receptor beta chains reported below all come from one sample, sequenced in a study of technical replicates of blood from a few donors. Sequencing was performed with immunoSEQ multiplex PCR; in TCRdb, only in-frame clones are kept and a portion is missing. The sample lists tens of thousands of clones, about 96% occurring once. The sample was T cells isolated from PBMCs. The origin of the receptors is a human donor in good health.

The J gene is TRBJ2-1, the V gene TRBV5-4; 8 bases map to TRBD1. V was clipped by 3 bases and J by 4 bases; unmatched bases: 3. Germline values: CDR1 SGHNT, CDR2 YYREEE (reference sequence). This CDR3 spans 14 amino acids. This chain's CDR3 is CASSSRTGYNEQFF. CDR3 DNA sequence: TGTGCCAGCAGCTCCAGGACAGGGTACAATGAGCAGTTCTTC.

This chain links TRBV11-3 with TRBJ1-2, with D unresolved. CDR1 and CDR2 from the germline V gene are SGHNT and YENEEA. CDR3 length: 12 amino acids. V lost 0 bases to trimming and J lost 9 bases, with 8 bases between them. The CDR3 DNA is TGTGCCAGCAGCTTAGATACCAGGAGCTACACCTTC. It codes for CASSLDTRSYTF. The full variable domain, completed using reference TRBV11-3 and TRBJ1-2, is EAGVVQSPRYKIIEKKQPVAFWCNPISGHNTLYWYLQNLGQGPELLIRYENEEAVDDSQLPKDRFSAERLKGVDSTLKIQPAELGDSAVYLCASSLDTRSYTFGSGTRLTVV.

The rearrangement links TRBV2 to TRBJ1-2, with 9 bases lining up with TRBD1. The CDR3 has 16 residues. Germline loops: CDR1 SNHLY, CDR2 FYNNEI. J gave up 1 base and V 10 bases, and 13 bases lay outside the gene matches. CDR3 amino acids: CAKEGGTGFNNYGYTF. The CDR3, as DNA: TGTGCCAAAGAGGGTGGGACAGGGTTTAATAACTATGGCTACACCTTC.

This clone was detected once. The chain combines TRBV21-1 with TRBJ2-7; TRBD2 is the table's D call and was not checked against the DNA. TRBV21-1 corresponds to a pseudogene. The CDR3 covers 16 residues. The CDR3 DNA reads as TGTGCCAGCAGCAAAGCTCGGGTCCTCCTTAGAAACGAGCAGTACTTC. Translated: CASSKARVLLRNEQYF.

The chain combines TRBV19 with TRBJ1-4; weak D call: TRBD1 (5 bases). The CDR3 is made up of 13 amino acids. Germline V CDR1 and CDR2: LNHDA, SQIVND (reference sequence). V dropped 8 bases and J dropped 8 bases, with 15 bases sitting between them. CDR3 nucleotides: TGTGCCAGTGGGGCCCCGTTGGAAGAAAAACTGTTTTTT. Encoded protein: CASGAPLEEKLFF.

V and J are TRBV27 and TRBJ1-2, with TRBD1 identical over 9 bases. Trimming took 6 bases from V and 4 from J; bases not matched to a gene: 3. Germline V gene lookup returns CDR1 MNHEY and CDR2 SMNVEV (reference sequence). The CDR3 contains 13 residues. The DNA of the CDR3 is TGTGCCAGCAGCCGGGACAGGGCCTATGGCTACACCTTC. It is translated as CASSRDRAYGYTF.

The chain uses TRBV11-3 and TRBJ1-6, with a tentative D call TRBD1 (6 bases). V lost 5 bases, J lost 7 bases, and 15 bases lay in between. Looked up from germline, CDR1 is SGHNT and CDR2 is YENEEA. This CDR3 region has 15 residues. Here the CDR3 DNA reads TGTGCCAGCAGCCAAGGCAGTACAGGGAATTCACCCCTCCACTTT. This codes for CASSQGSTGNSPLHF.

V usage is TRBV10-3 and J usage is TRBJ1-2; perhaps TRBD1 as D (5 bases). In germline, CDR1 is ENHRY, CDR2 SYGVKD. V lost 2 bases and J lost 2, with 9 bases in between. This CDR3 comprises 14 residues. The CDR3 protein is CAISEGGGNYGYTF. CDR3 nucleotides: TGTGCCATCAGTGAGGGGGGAGGGAACTATGGCTACACCTTC.

The chain is built from TRBV19 and TRBJ2-7; the match to TRBD1 covers 7 bases. Germline CDR1 and CDR2: LNHDA and SQIVND (reference sequence). The CDR3 consists of 13 residues. The V and J ends lost 7 bases and 3 bases, in that order; junction bases with no gene match: 6. This chain's CDR3 is CASTGTESYEQYF. CDR3 nucleotide sequence: TGTGCCAGTACCGGGACAGAGAGCTACGAGCAGTACTTC.

The rearrangement uses TRBV7-8 and TRBJ1-2; D gene unclear. The V end was cut by 1 base, the J end by 3 bases, with 12 bases between. Germline V gene sequence: CDR1 SGHVS, CDR2 FQNEAQ. The CDR3 contains 15 residues. The DNA for the CDR3 is TGTGCCAGCAGCTTAGGGAGGCGTGCCGACTATGGCTACACCTTC. Protein: CASSLGRRADYGYTF.

This rearrangement joins TRBV29-1 to TRBJ1-5; TRBD1 agrees at 8 bases. V shed 4 bases and J 6 bases; nucleotides not matched to a gene: 2. CDR3 length equals 12 residues. Germline CDR1 reads SQVTM; CDR2 reads ANQGSEA. The CDR3 loop is CSVGTGLQPQHF. The CDR3 DNA is TGCAGCGTTGGGACAGGGCTTCAGCCCCAGCATTTT.

This clone was counted a single time. The genes are TRBV7-9 and TRBJ2-1, with D possibly being TRBD2 (6 bases). In germline, CDR1 is SEHNR, CDR2 FQNEAQ (reference sequence). The length of the CDR3 is 15 residues. Trimming shortened V by 6 bases and J by 7 bases, and 19 bases separated the two germline ends. CDR3 in amino acids: CASRDLASASNEQFF. The CDR3 nucleotides are TGTGCCAGCAGGGACCTAGCGAGTGCTAGTAATGAGCAGTTCTTC.

The J gene is TRBJ2-3, the V gene TRBV5-4; 14 bases agree with TRBD2. Germline loops: CDR1 SGHNT, CDR2 YYREEE (reference sequence). J lost 2 bases, V lost 4 bases, and 6 bases had no gene match. The CDR3 runs to 17 residues. CDR3 region: CASSKGLAGEITDTQYF. The DNA of the CDR3 is TGTGCCAGCAGCAAGGGACTAGCGGGAGAGATCACAGATACGCAGTATTTT.

This chain uses TRBV2 with TRBJ1-4, with TRBD1 matching over 9 bases. J gave up 8 bases and V 5 bases, and 6 bases lay outside the gene matches. Germline CDR1 SNHLY, CDR2 FYNNEI. The CDR3 consists of 14 residues. Here the CDR3 DNA reads TGTGCCAGCAGTATTAGAACAGGGGGCGAAAAACTGTTTTTT. Translation gives CASSIRTGGEKLFF.

The V call is TRBV28, the J call TRBJ2-7, with D uncertain. From germline, CDR1 is MDHEN and CDR2 SYDVKM. The V end lost 7 bases, the J end lost 0 bases, and 7 bases lay between the germline ends. The CDR3 extends over 12 amino acids. This chain's CDR3 is CASTRGSYEQYF. In DNA form, the CDR3 reads TGTGCCAGCACTCGAGGCTCCTACGAGCAGTACTTC.

This clone was counted a few times. The V call is TRBV5-6, the J call TRBJ1-2, with TRBD1 as a possible D gene (6 bases). Trimming left V 4 bases short and J 7 bases short, with 11 bases between. The CDR3 covers 12 residues. In germline, CDR1 is SGHDT, CDR2 YYEEEE. CDR3 nucleotides: TGTGCCAGCAGCCTACAGGGTCGTGGCTACACCTTC. It yields the protein CASSLQGRGYTF.